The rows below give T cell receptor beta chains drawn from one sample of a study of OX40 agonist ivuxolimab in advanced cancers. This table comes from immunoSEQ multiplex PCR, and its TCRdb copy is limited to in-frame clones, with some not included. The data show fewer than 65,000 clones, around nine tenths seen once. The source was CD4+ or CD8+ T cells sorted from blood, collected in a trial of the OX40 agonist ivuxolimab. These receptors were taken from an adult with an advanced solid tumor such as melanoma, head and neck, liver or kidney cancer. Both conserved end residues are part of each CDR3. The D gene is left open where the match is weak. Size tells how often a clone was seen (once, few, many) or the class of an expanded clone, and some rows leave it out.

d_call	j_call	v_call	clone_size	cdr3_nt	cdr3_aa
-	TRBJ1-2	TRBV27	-	TGTGCCAGCAGCCAAAAACACGGATATGGCTACACCTTC	CASSQKHGYGYTF
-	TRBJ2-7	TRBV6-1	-	TGTGCCAGCAGTAGGGGGGGGGTATACGAGCAGTACTTC	CASSRGGVYEQYF
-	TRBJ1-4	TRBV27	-	TGTGCCAGCAGTTTTAGGGGAAACGAAAAACTGTTTTTT	CASSFRGNEKLFF
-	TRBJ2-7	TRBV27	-	TGTGCCAGCAGTTTATTAGCCGGGTACGAGCAGTACTTC	CASSLLAGYEQYF
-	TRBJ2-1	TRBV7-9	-	TGTGCCAGCAGCTTAGCCGAGAATGAGCAGTTCTTC	CASSLAENEQFF
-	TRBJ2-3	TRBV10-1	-	TGCGCCAGCAGTGAAGGCAGGACCCTCACAGATACGCAGTATTTT	CASSEGRTLTDTQYF
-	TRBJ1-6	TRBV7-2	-	TGTGCCAGCAGCTCCCGCAGGGGCGACAATTCACCCCTCCACTTT	CASSSRRGDNSPLHF
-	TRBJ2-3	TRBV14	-	TGTGCCAGCAGCTTCGCCAACGCAGATACGCAGTATTTT	CASSFANADTQYF
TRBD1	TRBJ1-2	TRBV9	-	TGTGCCAGCAGCCGGGACAGCCTCTATGGCTACACCTTC	CASSRDSLYGYTF
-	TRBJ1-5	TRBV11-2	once	TGTGCCAGCAGCCCGGGTCCAGCTCAGCCCCAGCATTTT	CASSPGPAQPQHF
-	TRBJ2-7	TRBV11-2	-	TGTGCCAGCAGCGGGGAGGCGGCCGAGCAGTACTTC	CASSGEAAEQYF
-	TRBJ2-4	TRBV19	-	TGTGCCAGTAGTGGTCGCGGTAACATTCAGTACTTC	CASSGRGNIQYF
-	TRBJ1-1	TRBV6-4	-	TGTGCCAGCAGTGAAACTAGAAACACTGAAGCTTTCTTT	CASSETRNTEAFF
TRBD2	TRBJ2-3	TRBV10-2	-	TGCGCCAGCAGCCCCGGACTAGCGGGAGGGGAGGGGGCAGATACGCAGTATTTT	CASSPGLAGGEGADTQYF
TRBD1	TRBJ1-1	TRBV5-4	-	TGTGCCAGCAGCTTGCGACAGGGAGGTACTGAAGCTTTCTTT	CASSLRQGGTEAFF
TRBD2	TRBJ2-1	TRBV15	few	TGTGCCACCAGCAGACAGCGGGAGGGCCCCGATGAGCAGTTCTTC	CATSRQREGPDEQFF
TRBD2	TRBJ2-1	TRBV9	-	TGTGCCAGCAACATAGCGGGAGTGGATAGTGAGCAGTTCTTC	CASNIAGVDSEQFF
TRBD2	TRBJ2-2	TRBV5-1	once	TGCGCCAGGGAGGGACTAGCGGGAGGAGTCTCCGGGGAGCTGTTTTTT	CAREGLAGGVSGELFF
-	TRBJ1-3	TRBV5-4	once	TGTGCCAGCAGCTTGGAGGGGACTCGCTCTGGAAACACCATATATTTT	CASSLEGTRSGNTIYF
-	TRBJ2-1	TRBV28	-	TGTGCCAGCGGCCAGGAAAACAATGAGCAGTTCTTC	CASGQENNEQFF
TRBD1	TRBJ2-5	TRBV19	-	TGTGCCAGTAGTCCAAGGACAGGGGCCCAAGAGACCCAGTACTTC	CASSPRTGAQETQYF
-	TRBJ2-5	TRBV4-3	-	TGCGCCAGCAGCCAAGGTGCAGGGCCGGAGACCCAGTACTTC	CASSQGAGPETQYF
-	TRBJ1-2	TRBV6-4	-	TGTGCCAGCAGTGACTCGATAGGCAGGTCCTCGGACTATGGCTACACCTTC	CASSDSIGRSSDYGYTF
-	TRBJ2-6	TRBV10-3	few	TGTGCCATCAGTGAGTGGCGGACTCTCTCTGGGGCCAACGTCCTGACTTTC	CAISEWRTLSGANVLTF
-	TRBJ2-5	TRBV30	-	TGTGCCTGGAGCCCAGGGGGGGGCCGGGAGACCCAGTACTTC	CAWSPGGGRETQYF
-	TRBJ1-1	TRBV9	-	TGTGCCAGCAGCGTCCGGACCGAGAACGCTGAAGCTTTCTTT	CASSVRTENAEAFF
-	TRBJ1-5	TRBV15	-	TGTGCCACCAACCTACTGCGCGATCAGCCCCAGCATTTT	CATNLLRDQPQHF
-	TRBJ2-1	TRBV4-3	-	TGCGCCAGCAGCCAAGATCGGGCTAGCGCCTACAATGAGCAGTTCTTC	CASSQDRASAYNEQFF
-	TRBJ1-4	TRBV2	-	TGTGCCAGCAGTGAGGGGTTACGTGAAAAACTGTTTTTT	CASSEGLREKLFF
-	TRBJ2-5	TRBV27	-	TGTGCCAGCAGTCACCGCCCCCAAGAGACCCAGTACTTC	CASSHRPQETQYF
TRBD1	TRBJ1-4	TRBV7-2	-	TGTGCCAGCAGCCCGGGAGGGCACAGGGGGCGCGAAAAACTGTTTTTT	CASSPGGHRGREKLFF
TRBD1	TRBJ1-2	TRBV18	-	TGTGCCAGCTCGATCACCATGGGACAGGGAGTTCTTAACTATGGCTACACCTTC	CASSITMGQGVLNYGYTF
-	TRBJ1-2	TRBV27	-	TGTGCCAGCAGTTCAGTGGACAGTAACTATGGCTACACCTTC	CASSSVDSNYGYTF
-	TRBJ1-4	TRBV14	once	TGTGCCAGCAGCCTCGACAGTAATGAAAAACTGTTTTTT	CASSLDSNEKLFF
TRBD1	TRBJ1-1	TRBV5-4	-	TGTGCCAGCAGATCACAGGGGCCGGGGACTGAAGCTTTCTTT	CASRSQGPGTEAFF
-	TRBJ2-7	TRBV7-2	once	TGTGCCAGCAGCTTAGTTGGGCTAGCCCCAGCCTACGAGCAGTACTTC	CASSLVGLAPAYEQYF
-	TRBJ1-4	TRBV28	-	TGTGCCAGCCGGGAGGTGAGGACACGGAATGAAAAACTGTTTTTT	CASREVRTRNEKLFF